This T cell receptor (beta chain) is from a study of shared clonotypes between healthy human individuals (TCRdb year 2020). Study-level background: The cohort comprised two women and a few men aged 18 to 49 years. For each donor, CD4 naive and CD4 memory were each run on three plates, CD8 naive on two plates, and CD8 memory on one plate. The study deeply sequenced blood TCR repertoires of roughly five healthy adults to estimate repertoire size and the extent of clonotype sharing between individuals. Different laboratories and diverse techniques were used to prepare libraries and sequence TCR repertoires, to increase sequencing depth and limit assay-specific biases. Per donor, leukapheresis produced somewhere between about 0.94 and 9.5 billion PBMCs. On the study overall, not on this receptor specifically: Rarefaction of sorted-subset datasets indicated incomplete sequencing despite the large sequencing depth. Pairwise subsampling led to the expectation that sequencing depth would affect the degree of clonotype sharing among donors. Higher generation probabilities were observed for clonotypes shared by all four sorted-subset donors than for non-shared clonotypes. Naive subsets generally had larger estimated clonotype richness than memory subsets did. Because the study included a small number of donors, the genetic and exposure-history diversity represented was limited. Sampling was restricted to blood, and TCR repertoires in tissue are likely to differ from TCR repertoires in blood. About 4.5% of naive CD4, approximately 3.7% of naive CD8, 2% to 2.5% of memory CD4, and roughly 0.4% of memory CD8 clonotypes were shared across several donors.

Turning to this clone: The antigen this receptor binds is unknown. Per-base qualities were not stored, and no clone one base away is much larger.

Using the deep immunoSEQ assay, multiplex PCR amplified TCR CDR3 regions from genomic DNA. Extracted genomic DNA from each cell subset was distributed evenly across all wells of several immunoSEQ 96-well plates, and each plate was treated as a replicate. For sorted subsets, 150 to 250 ng genomic DNA, equal to tens of thousands of T cell genomes, was loaded into each replicate PCR. Purified libraries were quantified with a Qubit 3.0 fluorometer, sized on a Bioanalyzer 2100, and re-quantified with the KAPA Library Quantification kit. Every immunoSEQ 96-well plate was sequenced on a dedicated single-read 150-cycle Illumina NextSeq 550 flow cell. The authors' pipeline ran thus. Because the immunoSEQ output held only junctional sequences and lacked quality scores, the filtering could not match the filtering applied to full-length reads. Sequences were annotated with PyIR, a Python wrapper for IgBLAST v1.9, and V/J genes and CDR3 were assigned using IMGT germline references. Reads with weak V/J assignments (E-value above 1e-6), missing CDR3, stop codons, out-of-frame junctions, or ambiguous translated residues were removed. V3J clonotypes were defined as sequences sharing an identical inferred V gene, J gene, and CDR3 amino acid sequence. The percentage overlap between two repertoires was calculated by dividing the number of shared unique clonotypes by the size of the smaller repertoire. Repertoire richness was assessed with RTK rarefaction, the Chao1 estimator, and Recon v2.1 estimates of unobserved clonotypes. OLGA was used to compute generation probabilities for all TCRbeta clonotypes that the gDNA method yielded from several donors. TCRdb provides this immuneACCESS table in a form limited to in-frame rearrangements. Some clones are lacking; in checked studies, under half of them reflect an unresolved V gene, and why the rest are absent is not known. V and J calls and clone size follow that table, whereas D and trimming were derived from the DNA. In this sample the table shows roughly 650,000 clones, roughly 96% of which occur a single time. Together, the top ten hold 0.11% of the sample.

CD8 naive samples were obtained by positive selection for CCR7 among CD45RO-negative cells, yielding a CD45RA+CCR7+ population from which TemRA cells were excluded. Healthy HIV-negative adults with no recently reported acute infections or vaccinations were included as donors. Every donor was a Caucasian adult living in Nashville, Tennessee, USA. Blood was collected by leukapheresis, and PBMCs were isolated by Ficoll-Histopaque density gradient centrifugation and then cryopreserved in liquid nitrogen vapor phase. Analytical flow cytometry was used to check the purity and quantity of every magnetically sorted T cell population. Each sorted fraction had its genomic DNA isolated and then quantified by UV absorbance on a Nanodrop 2000c. Reading from cysteine to phenylalanine, the CDR3 counts 16 amino acids. Kept here is only the CDR3 DNA, which spans 48 bases and is read in frame from base 1. CDR1 and CDR2 are drawn from the germline V gene: SGHRS, YFSETQ. Trimming leaves V shorter by 3 bases and J shorter by 9 bases, with the junction holding 9 bases beyond the gene matches.

The source is a woman aged 25 to 39 in good health. Sequenced material: naive CD8+ T cells sorted from blood. Sample cell subset or site, as interpreted from the label and publication: CD45RA+CCR7+. The chain uses TRBV5-1 and TRBJ2-1, and TRBD2 matches 13 of the central bases. The DNA sequence is given as TGCGCCAGCAGCTCACTAGCGGGAGGGCCGCAGGGTGAGCAGTTCTTC. This translates into CASSSLAGGPQGEQFF.